This entry lists 24 T cell receptor beta chains sequenced from one sample in a study of identical twins. TCRdb used MiXCR to reprocess the 5' RACE reads, holding one entry per CDR3 protein. The sample lists approximately 220,000 distinct CDR3 sequences, less than 9.5% occurring once. Sequencing was carried out using memory (CD45RO+) T cells sorted from blood. These receptors came from a woman younger than 35 in good health.

This clonotype was picked up a small number of times. The chain carries TRBV20-1 and TRBJ1-5, with 8 bases lining up with TRBD1. The CDR3 runs to 15 residues. The V gene end was trimmed by 1 base and the J gene end by 8 bases; junction bases not matched to a gene: 10. The germline CDR1 and CDR2 sequences are DFQATT and SNEGSKA (reference sequence). CDR3 nucleotides: TGCAGTGCTAGAGCCAATACAGGGGGGGATAAGCCCCAGCATTTT. Encoded protein: CSARANTGGDKPQHF.

In this sample, this clonotype turned up many times. V is TRBV20-1 and J is TRBJ2-1, with D possibly called TRBD1 or TRBD2 (5 bases each). The V gene's germline CDR1 is DFQATT and CDR2 SNEGSKA (reference sequence). CDR3 length: 14 residues. V lost 2 bases and J 3 bases, leaving 11 bases between the germline ends. Here the CDR3 DNA reads TGCAGTGCTAGAATCGGGGCCGACTACAATGAGCAGTTCTTC. Translating gives CSARIGADYNEQFF.

This clonotype was seen ten or more times. V usage is TRBV7-8 and J usage is TRBJ2-1, with D perhaps TRBD2 (5 bases). Trimming stripped 2 bases from V and 9 bases from J, with 17 bases between. The length of the CDR3 is 15 residues. The germline CDR1 and CDR2 sequences are SGHVS and FQNEAQ. The DNA for the CDR3 is TGTGCCAGCAGCTTAAATCGAGGGAGTTTCAGTGAGCAGTTCTTC. This sequence encodes CASSLNRGSFSEQFF.

This clonotype was picked up a small number of times. The chain links TRBV30 to TRBJ2-2, with D maybe TRBD2 (7 bases). This CDR3 has 14 amino acids. V was cut by 8 bases and J by 6 bases, with 19 bases left in between. Germline V gene data show CDR1 as GTSNPN and CDR2 as SVGIG (reference sequence). The CDR3 loop is CAGGLTGQAGELFF. The CDR3 bases are TGTGCCGGGGGACTAACAGGGCAGGCCGGGGAGCTGTTTTTT.

Only a few counts were recorded for this clonotype. The V gene is TRBV3-1, the J gene TRBJ2-3; 9 bases line up with TRBD2. The length of the CDR3 is 18 residues. CDR1 and CDR2 (germline): LGHDT, YNNKEL (reference sequence). Trimming removed 3 bases from V and 6 bases from J; junction bases left unmatched: 16. This CDR3 is CASSHQITAGGGRDTQYF. In DNA, the CDR3 is TGTGCCAGCAGCCACCAAATTACAGCGGGGGGCGGGAGGGATACGCAGTATTTT.

In this sample, this clonotype turned up a few times. The genes are TRBV6-5 and TRBJ2-3; 10 nucleotides agree with TRBD2. Germline CDR1 and CDR2: MNHEY and SVGAGI. CDR3 length: 16 residues. Trimming cost V 0 bases and J 1 base; bases outside gene matches: 1. CDR3 bases: TGTGCCAGCAGTTACTCTGGGACTAGCGGCACAGATACGCAGTATTTT. Translated, it gives CASSYSGTSGTDTQYF.

This clonotype was counted only a few times. The chain has TRBV6-1 and TRBJ2-4; 7 bases are a match to TRBD1. Trimming took 6 bases from V and 1 from J; bases not matched to a gene: 3. The germline V gene encodes CDR1 MNHNS and CDR2 SASEGT. The CDR3 is 14 residues long. CDR3 nucleotide sequence: TGTGCCAGCAGAGACAGGGTGGCCAAAAACATTCAGTACTTC. It codes for CASRDRVAKNIQYF.

The V gene is TRBV11-2, the J gene TRBJ2-2; 10 bases are a match to TRBD1. The CDR3 runs 18 residues. Unmatched junction bases numbered 9, after V lost 1 base and J lost 4 bases. Germline CDR1 reads SGHAT; CDR2 reads FQNNGV. Here the CDR3 DNA reads TGTGCCAGCAGCTTAGTTCTGGCGGGACAGGGGTCCACCGGGGAGCTGTTTTTT. Its protein product is CASSLVLAGQGSTGELFF.

This clonotype was observed a few times. The chain recombines TRBV10-1 with TRBJ2-3; 7 bases map to TRBD2. CDR1 is WNHNN, CDR2 SYGVQD, per germline (reference sequence). Trimming removed 4 bases from V and 2 bases from J; junction bases left unmatched: 6. This CDR3 spans 15 amino acids. The CDR3 region has the DNA TGCGCCAGCAGTGGCGGGGAGCGGGACACAGATACGCAGTATTTT. Its translation is CASSGGERDTDTQYF.

This rearrangement joins TRBV7-2 to TRBJ2-7, with 9 bases aligning to TRBD1. The CDR3 has 12 amino acids. Germline loops: CDR1 SGHTA, CDR2 FQGNSA. V trimming: 7 bases; J trimming: 6 bases; junction bases outside the gene matches: 4. The CDR3 sequence is CASNRQGGEQYF. DNA for the CDR3: TGTGCCAGCAACAGACAGGGGGGCGAGCAGTACTTC.

This clonotype was found once. The chain links TRBV14 to TRBJ2-5; 10 positions agree with TRBD2. With 1 base clipped from V and 2 bases from J, the junction kept 4 bases outside the gene matches. CDR1 and CDR2 from the germline V gene are SGHDN and FVKESK. The CDR3 has 16 amino acids. As DNA, the CDR3 is TGTGCCAGCAGCCAAGGAATAGCGGGGGGTCAAGAGACCCAGTACTTC. It encodes CASSQGIAGGQETQYF.

The J gene is TRBJ1-1, the V gene TRBV20-1; D gene unclear. The CDR3 is made up of 12 amino acids. Germline loops: CDR1 DFQATT, CDR2 SNEGSKA (reference sequence). V was shortened by 5 bases and J by 2 bases, with 9 bases between the two germline ends. The CDR3 nucleotides are TGCAGTGCTTCTGACGGTAACACTGAAGCTTTCTTT. This translates into CSASDGNTEAFF.

This rearrangement joins TRBV7-2 to TRBJ2-7; 10 bases fit TRBD2. CDR3 size: 15 residues. CDR1 is SGHTA, CDR2 FQGNSA, per germline. V dropped 6 bases and J dropped 4; count of bases not matched to a gene: 9. CDR3 in amino acids: CASSSVAGGKYEQYF. CDR3 DNA sequence: TGTGCCAGCAGTTCAGTAGCGGGAGGAAAGTACGAGCAGTACTTC.

Many counts were recorded for this clonotype. The gene calls are TRBV12-3 or TRBV12-4 and TRBJ2-2, with D unresolved. Trimming took off 2 bases at V and 5 bases at J, with 12 bases between the two ends. The CDR3 spans 15 residues. This chain's CDR3 is CASSLTGRRTGELFF. CDR3 nucleotide sequence: TGTGCCAGCAGTTTAACCGGACGGCGAACCGGGGAGCTGTTTTTT.

The rearrangement links TRBV2 to TRBJ2-5; D might be TRBD1 or TRBD2, each matching 5 bases. The CDR3 runs to 12 residues. The V end was cut by 10 bases, the J end by 3 bases, with 12 bases between. Per the germline V gene, CDR1 is SNHLY and CDR2 is FYNNEI. Written as DNA, the CDR3 is TGTGCCACCAAGGGGAGCGAAGAGACCCAGTACTTC. This sequence encodes CATKGSEETQYF.

The table lists this clonotype with a few counts. J is TRBJ2-5 and V is TRBV12-3 or TRBV12-4; TRBD1 matches 9 bases. This CDR3 has 15 amino acids. V was pared by 5 bases and J by 3 bases, with 7 bases of the junction left unmatched. CDR3 loop: CASSLYRDREETQYF. CDR3 DNA: TGTGCCAGCAGTCTCTATCGGGACAGGGAAGAGACCCAGTACTTC.

The rearrangement links TRBV7-9 to TRBJ1-4, with TRBD1 as a possible D gene (5 bases). Germline V CDR1 and CDR2: SEHNR, FQNEAQ (reference sequence). The CDR3 covers 15 residues. Deletions cut 1 base from V and 3 bases from J, with 9 bases between. CDR3 residues: CASSLGQGPNEKLFF. The CDR3 DNA sequence: TGTGCCAGCAGCTTAGGGCAGGGACCTAATGAAAAACTGTTTTTT.

The chain combines TRBV7-8 with TRBJ2-5; tentatively, D is TRBD1 or TRBD2 (5 bases each). Trimming removed 1 base at V and 2 bases at J, with 20 bases between. The germline V gene has CDR1 SGHVS and CDR2 FQNEAQ. This CDR3 has 18 amino acids. The DNA for the CDR3 is TGTGCCAGCAGCTTAGTGGGTGGGGCAGGGAGCGTTCAAGAGACCCAGTACTTC. The encoded protein is CASSLVGGAGSVQETQYF.

This clonotype appeared a few times. The chain combines TRBV7-2 with TRBJ2-1, with 10 bases that match TRBD2. This CDR3 region has 15 residues. The J segment lost 7 bases and the V segment lost 2 bases, leaving 5 bases of the junction unmatched. Per the germline V gene, CDR1 is SGHTA and CDR2 is FQGNSA. CDR3 sequence: CASSLTAGGGNEQFF. The CDR3 region has the DNA TGTGCCAGCAGCTTAACAGCGGGAGGGGGAAATGAGCAGTTCTTC.

A few counts support this clonotype. This chain links TRBV9 with TRBJ2-1, with 7 bases identical to TRBD1. Germline V gene lookup returns CDR1 SGDLS and CDR2 YYNGEE. This CDR3 has 12 residues. The V gene end was trimmed by 4 bases and the J gene end by 9 bases; junction bases not matched to a gene: 4. As DNA, the CDR3 is TGTGCCAGCAGCACGAGGGACAGTGAGCAGTTCTTC. Protein: CASSTRDSEQFF.

The chain has TRBV25-1 and TRBJ2-7; tentative D call: TRBD1 (6 bases). Germline values: CDR1 MGHDK, CDR2 SYGVNS. Trimming shortened V by 5 bases and J by 3 bases, and 11 bases separated the two germline ends. The CDR3 spans 13 residues. The CDR3 here is CASSQTGFYEQYF. The CDR3 DNA is TGTGCCAGCAGTCAAACAGGGTTCTACGAGCAGTACTTC.

This clonotype came up many times. V and J are TRBV7-2 and TRBJ2-1; D gene ambiguous. The CDR3 loop spans 14 amino acids. Trimming took 4 bases from V and 8 from J, leaving 15 bases between them. CDR1 is SGHTA and CDR2 is FQGNSA in the germline V gene. The CDR3 nucleotides are TGTGCCAGCAGCTCTTCTAGTTCCAGCGATGAGCAGTTCTTC. Translation: CASSSSSSSDEQFF.

The chain links TRBV30 to TRBJ2-1, with a possible D match to TRBD2 (6 bases). V lost 5 bases to trimming and J lost 5 bases, with 16 bases between them. In germline, CDR1 is GTSNPN, CDR2 SVGIG (reference sequence). CDR3 size: 14 residues. The CDR3 spells CAWAGPYGDNEQFF. The DNA for the CDR3 is TGTGCCTGGGCGGGACCCTACGGGGACAATGAGCAGTTCTTC.

The chain links TRBV7-2 to TRBJ2-7; 9 bases fit TRBD1. V was pared by 4 bases and J by 6 bases, with 10 bases of the junction left unmatched. The CDR3 spans 15 residues. Germline-derived CDR1 and CDR2 are SGHTA and FQGNSA. This CDR3 reads CASSWIGQGSSEQYF. DNA of the CDR3: TGTGCCAGCAGCTGGATTGGACAGGGGTCTTCCGAGCAGTACTTC.